Below are 8 T cell receptor beta chains sequenced from a single sample in a study of early T cells in non-severe SARS-CoV-2 infection (dated by TCRdb to the early 2020s). Library creation used 5' RACE. Sequenced using a NextSeq 500. In TCRdb, the public reads were trimmed at Q25 with fastp and aligned with MiXCR, with productive beta chains retained. All rows with the same CDR3 protein become a single entry with the most common DNA and genes. The sample data list approximately 32,000 distinct CDR3 sequences, and around 7% of these were observed just once. Roughly 35% of the sample goes to the ten largest clones. The specimen sequenced was whole blood. The origin of the receptors is an adult who was a healthcare worker with PCR-confirmed SARS-CoV-2 infection or an uninfected control (not recorded which).

At least ten counts were recorded for this clonotype. The chain couples TRBV14 to TRBJ2-1; 11 bases align to TRBD2. Trimming cost V 8 bases and J 7 bases; bases outside gene matches: 4. The CDR3 runs to 13 residues. Germline CDR1 and CDR2: SGHDN and FVKESK. The CDR3 region is CASGLAGGNEQFF. The CDR3 region has the DNA TGTGCCAGCGGACTAGCGGGTGGTAATGAGCAGTTCTTC.

This clonotype has at least ten counts. This chain connects TRBV5-1 to TRBJ2-3; D is unclear. This CDR3 region has 12 residues. Between the trimmed V and J ends, which lost 2 bases and 6 bases, there was a span of 7 bases. CDR1 and CDR2 from the germline V gene are SGHRS and YFSETQ. This chain's CDR3 is CASSFEMDTQYF. CDR3 bases: TGCGCCAGCAGCTTTGAGATGGATACGCAGTATTTT.

This clonotype occurred many times. The CDR3 here is CASSIYTGELFF. The CDR3 nucleotides are TGTGCCAGTAGTATATACACCGGGGAGCTGTTTTTT. This chain links TRBV19 with TRBJ2-2; D not certain. The CDR3 covers 12 residues. V was cut by 2 bases and J by 3 bases, with 1 base left in between. Germline V gene sequence: CDR1 LNHDA, CDR2 SQIVND (reference sequence).

V gene TRBV12-5 combines with J gene TRBJ1-2; no clear D. V lost 8 bases to trimming and J lost 8 bases, with 15 bases between them. This CDR3 region has 12 residues. Germline CDR1 is LGHNT and CDR2 is FRNRAP. The CDR3 sequence is CASPSVPGGYTF. CDR3 bases: TGTGCTAGTCCGAGCGTTCCCGGGGGCTACACCTTC.

This clonotype was observed many times. This rearrangement joins TRBV6-1 to TRBJ1-6; maybe TRBD1 (6 bases). Trimming removed 4 bases at V and 14 bases at J, with 12 bases between. The length of the CDR3 is 12 residues. In germline, CDR1 is MNHNS, CDR2 SASEGT. The CDR3 DNA sequence: TGTGCCAGCAGTGCCAGGGCAGGGGCCCTCCACTTT. This gives the protein CASSARAGALHF.

This clonotype was observed at least ten times. V gene TRBV9 combines with J gene TRBJ2-2, with D perhaps matching TRBD1 (6 bases). The germline V gene encodes CDR1 SGDLS and CDR2 YYNGEE. Trimming took 0 bases from V and 6 from J, leaving 12 bases between them. The CDR3 is made up of 15 amino acids. CDR3 sequence (DNA): TGTGCCAGCAGCGTAGATGGACAGAGGGCCGGGGAGCTGTTTTTT. Translating it yields CASSVDGQRAGELFF. Together with reference TRBV9 and TRBJ2-2, the CDR3 gives the full variable domain: DSGVTQTPKHLITATGQRVTLRCSPRSGDLSVYWYQQSLDQGLQFLIQYYNGEERAKGNILERFSAQQFPDLHSELNLSSLELGDSALYFCASSVDGQRAGELFFGEGSRLTVL.

This clonotype was seen a few times. The chain couples TRBV5-1 to TRBJ1-6; no definite D call. The CDR3 is 14 residues long. CDR1 and CDR2 (germline): SGHRS, YFSETQ. Trimming cost V 0 bases and J 7 bases, with 8 bases left between them. The CDR3, as DNA: TGCGCCAGCAGCTTGGGCCAGCAGAATTCACCCCTCCACTTT. It codes for CASSLGQQNSPLHF.

Ten or more counts support this clonotype. The gene calls are TRBV5-4 and TRBJ2-3, with TRBD2 matching 8 bases. Germline CDR1 is SGHNT and CDR2 is YYREEE (reference sequence). Germline trimming cut 1 base from V and 6 bases from J; bases unmatched to any gene: 4. The CDR3 is made up of 14 amino acids. CDR3 nucleotide sequence: TGTGCCAGCAGCTTGCGGGGGGGGACGGATACGCAGTATTTT. Translating gives CASSLRGGTDTQYF. Full variable domain (missing parts from reference TRBV5-4 and TRBJ2-3): ETGVTQSPTHLIKTRGQQVTLRCSSQSGHNTVSWYQQALGQGPQFIFQYYREEENGRGNFPPRFSGLQFPNYSSELNVNALELDDSALYLCASSLRGGTDTQYFGPGTRLTVL.